This TCR beta chain derives from a study of shared clonotypes between healthy human individuals. In the study overall: The cohort had a couple of women and a few men, ages 18 to 49. General study results and limits: Donor clonotype sharing was expected to depend on sequencing depth. Sampling covered nothing but blood. Tissue TCR repertoires likely differ from those found in blood.

It was across several immunoSEQ plates that each subset's genomic DNA was evenly split. The data were produced by immunoSEQ multiplex PCR, yet TCRdb's version contains in-frame clones alone and is incomplete. The table shows 450,000 to 500,000 clones, with roughly 80% occurring only once. Germline CDR1 and CDR2: GTSNPN and SVGIG (reference sequence). The CDR3 length is 16 residues. For this clone: Its target is unknown. Relative to the germline gene, one junction end is altered; a read error may explain this.

Material for sequencing was PBMCs. This TCR derives from a woman aged 40 to 50 in good health. Some clones in this sample may be carry-over from other donors' samples. V is TRBV30 and J is TRBJ2-3; 8 bases align to TRBD2. CDR3 residues: CVWKPGRAVLVDTQYF. CDR3 bases: TGTGTCTGGAAACCCGGGAGGGCCGTATTAGTAGATACGCAGTATTTT.